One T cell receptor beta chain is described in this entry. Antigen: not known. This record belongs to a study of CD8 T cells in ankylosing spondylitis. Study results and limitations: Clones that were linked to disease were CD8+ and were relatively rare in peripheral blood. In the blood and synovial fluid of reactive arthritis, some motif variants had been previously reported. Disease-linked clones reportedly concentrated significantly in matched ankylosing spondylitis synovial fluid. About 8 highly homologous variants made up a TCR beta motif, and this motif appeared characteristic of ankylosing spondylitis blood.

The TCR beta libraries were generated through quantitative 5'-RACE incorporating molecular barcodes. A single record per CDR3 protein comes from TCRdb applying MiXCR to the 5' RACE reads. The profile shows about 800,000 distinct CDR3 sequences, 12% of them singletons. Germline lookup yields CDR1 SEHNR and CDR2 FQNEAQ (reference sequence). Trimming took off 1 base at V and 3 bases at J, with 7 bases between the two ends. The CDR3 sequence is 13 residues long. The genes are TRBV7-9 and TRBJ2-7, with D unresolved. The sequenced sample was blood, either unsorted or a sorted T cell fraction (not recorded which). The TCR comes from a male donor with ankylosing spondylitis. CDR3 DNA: TGTGCCAGCAGCTTAGACTATGACTACGAGCAGTACTTC. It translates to CASSLDYDYEQYF.